This TCR beta chain was captured by sequencing in a study of T cells after posttransplantation cyclophosphamide. Whole-study results and caveats: Tissue-infiltrating T cells from skin or gut overlapped little with blood T cells.

The CDR3 is 16 amino acids. The germline V gene has CDR1 KGHSH and CDR2 LQKENI. V lost 5 bases, J lost 6 bases, and 22 bases lay in between. TCRdb's copy holds only in-frame clones and misses some; the assay was immunoSEQ multiplex PCR. The data list about 39,000 clones, none observed once; 4% to 5.5% falls to the top ten. This related bone marrow graft donor gave peripheral blood on the day of marrow donation. This clone was counted ten times or more. What it recognizes is unknown. Sample: PBMCs. The V call is TRBV18, the J call TRBJ1-2, with TRBD1 as a possible D gene (6 bases). The TCR originated in a woman between 45 and 60 years old in good health and a related stem cell transplant donor. The chain's CDR3 is CASSSRPWGGRDGYTF. The CDR3 DNA reads TGTGCCAGCTCATCCCGCCCGTGGGGGGGGCGGGATGGCTACACCTTC.